The rows below give T cell receptor beta chains drawn from one sample of a study of cytomegalovirus exposure and HLA in healthy donors. The repertoire was sequenced with immunoSEQ multiplex PCR; TCRdb's copy has only in-frame clones and lacks some. The sample holds 150,000 to 200,000 clones; less than 90% are singletons and the top ten take over 0.2%. The specimen sequenced was PBMCs. These receptors all stem from a girl in the first two years of life in good health and CMV-seronegative. Both conserved end residues are part of each CDR3. D genes are given only for firm matches. Clone size appears in some rows only: once, few, many, or a class for an expanded clone.

clone size	V gene	CDR3 length	D gene	J gene	CDR3 DNA	CDR3 protein
.	TRBV10-3	14	.	TRBJ1-1	TGTGCCATCAGTGTCGGACAGCGAAACACTGAAGCTTTCTTT	CAISVGQRNTEAFF
.	TRBV5-6	14	TRBD1	TRBJ2-7	TGTGCCAGCAGCAAGGACAGGGGATATATCGAGCAGTACTTC	CASSKDRGYIEQYF
.	TRBV7-2	13	TRBD1	TRBJ1-3	TGTGCCAGCAGCTTAGGAGGATACGGACAGGGTTTTTTT	CASSLGGYGQGFF
once	TRBV25-1	14	.	TRBJ1-6	TGTGCCAGCAGCAAACAGGCCTATAATTCACCCCTCCACTTT	CASSKQAYNSPLHF
.	TRBV4-2	12	.	TRBJ2-4	TGTGCCAGCAGCGCATATACAGACATTCAGTACTTC	CASSAYTDIQYF
.	TRBV7-2	16	TRBD2	TRBJ2-7	TGTGCCAGCAGCTTTTCCGGACTAGCGGGAGGGTACGAGCAGTACTTC	CASSFSGLAGGYEQYF
.	TRBV13	11	.	TRBJ2-7	TGTGCCAGCAGCTTAGCCAACGAGCAGTACTTC	CASSLANEQYF
.	TRBV30	12	.	TRBJ2-5	TGTGCCTCAGACGGGACAAAAGAGACCCAGTACTTC	CASDGTKETQYF
.	TRBV18	16	TRBD1	TRBJ1-2	TGTGCCAGCACGCCCGGAACAGGGGAGAAGAGCTATGGCTACACCTTC	CASTPGTGEKSYGYTF
once	TRBV4-2	15	.	TRBJ2-7	TGTGCCAGCAGCCCAGGGTTGTTCCTATCCTACGAGCAGTACTTC	CASSPGLFLSYEQYF
.	TRBV18	15	TRBD1	TRBJ2-7	TGTGCCAGCTCACCACGACAGGGCGCCGGCTACGAGCAGTACTTC	CASSPRQGAGYEQYF
.	TRBV30	13	.	TRBJ2-7	TGTGCCTGGAGGGCAGGGGTTGGAAACGAGCAGTACTTC	CAWRAGVGNEQYF
.	TRBV6-1	14	TRBD1	TRBJ1-4	TGTGCCAGCAGTCCGACAGGGCGTGGAGAAAAACTGTTTTTT	CASSPTGRGEKLFF
.	TRBV14	16	TRBD2	TRBJ2-3	TGTGCCAGCAGCCAAGCTAGCGGGGGGGTAGCGGATACGCAGTATTTT	CASSQASGGVADTQYF
.	TRBV9	15	TRBD1	TRBJ1-2	TGTGCCAGCAGCGTAGGCCCGGGACAGAACTATGGCTACACCTTC	CASSVGPGQNYGYTF
.	TRBV5-1	14	.	TRBJ2-5	TGCGCCAGCAGCTTGAGGGGGGGTGGAGAGACCCAGTACTTC	CASSLRGGGETQYF
.	TRBV7-6	15	TRBD1	TRBJ2-2	TGTGCCAGCAGCTCCGTACAGGGGTCCACCGGGGAGCTGTTTTTT	CASSSVQGSTGELFF
.	TRBV4-1	14	TRBD1	TRBJ1-1	TGCGCCAGCAGTCCCGACAGGGGGCCTACTGAAGCTTTCTTT	CASSPDRGPTEAFF
.	TRBV5-1	16	TRBD2	TRBJ2-1	TGCGCCAGCAGCTTAAGACTAGCGACCTCCTACAATGAGCAGTTCTTC	CASSLRLATSYNEQFF
.	TRBV20-1	9	.	TRBJ2-5	TGCAGTGCTAGTAAGACCCAGTACTTC	CSASKTQYF
.	TRBV19	20	TRBD2	TRBJ2-6	TGTGCCAGTTACAGGACCCGACTAGCGGGAGTCCCCTCTGGGGCCAACGTCCTGACTTTC	CASYRTRLAGVPSGANVLTF
.	TRBV4-3	14	.	TRBJ1-2	TGCGCCAGCAGCCAAGGTGTAGGGGAAGGTGGCTACACCTTC	CASSQGVGEGGYTF
few	TRBV6-1	13	TRBD1	TRBJ2-5	TGTGCCAGTAGGACAGGCTTACAAGAGACCCAGTACTTC	CASRTGLQETQYF
.	TRBV7-9	14	.	TRBJ1-1	TGTGCCAGCAGCTTAACCGACAGTTTTGCTGAAGCTTTCTTT	CASSLTDSFAEAFF
.	TRBV7-9	14	.	TRBJ1-1	TGTGCCAGCAACAGTTTAACCATGAACACTGAAGCTTTCTTT	CASNSLTMNTEAFF
once	TRBV9	13	TRBD1	TRBJ1-2	TGTGCCAGCAGCGTAGGGACAGGGGACGGCTACACCTTC	CASSVGTGDGYTF
.	TRBV30	13	.	TRBJ2-2	TGTGCCTGGAGTGGAGGGGGTGCCGGGGAGCTGTTTTTT	CAWSGGGAGELFF
.	TRBV7-7	15	.	TRBJ2-1	TGTGCTAGCAGCTCGACAGGACCCTCCTACAATGAGCAGTTCTTC	CASSSTGPSYNEQFF
.	TRBV7-9	14	TRBD1	TRBJ1-3	TGTGCCAGCAGCCAGGACAGGGTCGGAAACACCATATATTTT	CASSQDRVGNTIYF
.	TRBV10-3	13	.	TRBJ2-1	TGTGCCATCAGGGCCACAGAATACAATGAGCAGTTCTTC	CAIRATEYNEQFF
.	TRBV14	17	.	TRBJ2-2	TGTGCCAGCAGCCAAGGTCGAGGATTTACGAACACCGGGGAGCTGTTTTTT	CASSQGRGFTNTGELFF
.	TRBV7-6	15	.	TRBJ1-2	TGTGCCAGCAGCATTAGCCCGTCTCAGTACTATGGCTACACCTTC	CASSISPSQYYGYTF
.	TRBV4-3	16	.	TRBJ1-3	TGCGCCAGCAGCCAAGACAGAGGCGGGGCTGGAAACACCATATATTTT	CASSQDRGGAGNTIYF
.	TRBV7-9	15	TRBD2	TRBJ2-5	TGTGCCAGCAGCTCGGGACTAGGTGTCCAAGAGACCCAGTACTTC	CASSSGLGVQETQYF
.	TRBV4-3	17	TRBD1	TRBJ1-1	TGCGCCAGCAGCCAAGGGACAGGGTTCAGCATGAACACTGAAGCTTTCTTT	CASSQGTGFSMNTEAFF
few	TRBV19	15	TRBD1	TRBJ1-6	TGTGCCAGTAGTATGACGGCAGGGGGCAATTCACCCCTCCACTTT	CASSMTAGGNSPLHF
.	TRBV5-1	15	.	TRBJ2-5	TGCGCCAGCAGCTTGGCCTGGCAGGGCCAAGAGACCCAGTACTTC	CASSLAWQGQETQYF
.	TRBV10-3	13	.	TRBJ1-2	TGTGCCATCAGCCAGGGTTTGTCGGTTGGCTACACCTTC	CAISQGLSVGYTF
.	TRBV9	17	.	TRBJ2-7	TGTGCCAGCAGCGCCTCTGGTGGGGGGAATATGTTGTACGAGCAGTACTTC	CASSASGGGNMLYEQYF
.	TRBV30	15	TRBD2	TRBJ2-3	TGTGCCTGGAGTGTTAGCAGCGGGGGAACAGATACGCAGTATTTT	CAWSVSSGGTDTQYF
once	TRBV7-9	14	.	TRBJ1-3	TGTGCCAGCAGCTTAGGTACAGCCGGAAACACCATATATTTT	CASSLGTAGNTIYF
.	TRBV30	14	TRBD1	TRBJ1-1	TGTGCCTGGAGTCGGGACAGCCTGAACACTGAAGCTTTCTTT	CAWSRDSLNTEAFF
once	TRBV7-9	16	.	TRBJ1-2	TGTTCCAGCAGCTCCACGATAAGGATCAAGGGGAAGGGCTACACCTTC	CSSSSTIRIKGKGYTF
once	TRBV6-5	13	.	TRBJ2-7	TGTGCCAGCAGATCACTCCGCCGCTACGAGCAGTACTTC	CASRSLRRYEQYF
.	TRBV7-6	14	TRBD1	TRBJ2-7	TGTGCCAGCAGCTCCGGGACAGGGAGGGCGGTGCAGTACTTC	CASSSGTGRAVQYF
.	TRBV9	13	.	TRBJ2-5	TGTGCCAGCAGTACGGGGGGCCGAGAGACCCAGTACTTC	CASSTGGRETQYF
.	TRBV7-9	15	TRBD1	TRBJ2-7	TGTGCCAGCAGCTTAGCGGGGACAGGATCCTACGAGCAGTACTTC	CASSLAGTGSYEQYF
few	TRBV23-1	17	.	TRBJ2-2	TGCGCCAGCAGTCAATCGAAGGCGGGTGAGTGGACCGGGGAGCTGTTTTTT	CASSQSKAGEWTGELFF
.	TRBV27	10	.	TRBJ2-1	TGTGCCAGCGGTAGAAATGAGCAGTTCTTC	CASGRNEQFF
.	TRBV28	16	TRBD1	TRBJ2-6	TGTGCCTGCAGGGGACAGGGATTTTTGGGGGCCAACGTCCTGACTTTC	CACRGQGFLGANVLTF
.	TRBV5-4	14	TRBD1	TRBJ2-1	TGTGCCAGCAGCTCCCGGGACAGAGACAATGAGCAGTTCTTC	CASSSRDRDNEQFF
.	TRBV15	13	.	TRBJ2-7	TGTGCCACCAGCAGAGAGGGACACCTCGAGCAGTACTTC	CATSREGHLEQYF
.	TRBV5-4	15	TRBD2	TRBJ2-3	TGTGCCAGCAGCTTGGGGGCGGGGGGAAGAGATACGCAGTATTTT	CASSLGAGGRDTQYF
.	TRBV27	12	.	TRBJ1-2	TGTGCCAGCAGTTCGGGGGATCGGGGCTACACCTTC	CASSSGDRGYTF
.	TRBV7-9	11	.	TRBJ2-5	TGTGCCAGCAGCTCGCAAGAGACCCAGTACTTC	CASSSQETQYF